A single sample is the source of the 10 T cell receptor beta chains below, sequenced in a study of blood T cell repertoires in COVID-19. The assay was immunoSEQ multiplex PCR, and TCRdb's table has in-frame clones only and misses some. The table has roughly 250,000 clones, roughly 91% seen once; the top ten hold more than 0.65%. The specimen was peripheral blood. The origin of the receptors is a man in his thirties or forties with COVID-19, enrolled during active disease.

The chain couples TRBV9 to TRBJ1-1; D ambiguous. CDR1 and CDR2 (germline): SGDLS, YYNGEE. V was shortened by 4 bases and J by 4 bases, with 17 bases between the two germline ends. This CDR3 contains 15 residues. CDR3 residues: CASSRAPGSLTEAFF. CDR3 bases: TGTGCCAGCAGCCGAGCCCCCGGGAGCCTCACTGAAGCTTTCTTT.

The CDR3 loop is CASSLSGHSNEKLFF. The CDR3 nucleotides read TGTGCCAGCAGCTTGTCCGGACATTCGAATGAAAAACTGTTTTTT. The genes are TRBV5-4 and TRBJ1-4; D is perhaps TRBD1 (5 bases). This CDR3 is built from 15 residues. V gave up 1 base and J gave up 5 bases, with 12 bases separating them. Per germline, CDR1 SGHNT and CDR2 YYREEE (reference sequence). Full variable domain (rest looked up from reference TRBV5-4 and TRBJ1-4): ETGVTQSPTHLIKTRGQQVTLRCSSQSGHNTVSWYQQALGQGPQFIFQYYREEENGRGNFPPRFSGLQFPNYSSELNVNALELDDSALYLCASSLSGHSNEKLFFGSGTQLSVL.

The rearrangement links TRBV15 to TRBJ2-7; TRBD1 might be the D (6 bases). The length of the CDR3 is 15 residues. CDR1 is LNHNV, CDR2 YYDKDF, per germline (reference sequence). V was shortened by 5 bases and J by 2 bases, with 16 bases between the two germline ends. CDR3 residues: CATSEPTGTPYEQYF. In nucleotides, the CDR3 is TGTGCCACCAGCGAGCCGACAGGAACACCCTACGAGCAGTACTTC.

The J gene is TRBJ2-7, the V gene TRBV11-2; D gene ambiguous. Germline V gene data show CDR1 as SGHAT and CDR2 as FQNNGV. The CDR3 contains 13 residues. V was trimmed by 5 bases and J by 7 bases, leaving 15 bases between them. The CDR3 region is CASSPPEDGEQYF. CDR3 in DNA: TGTGCCAGCAGCCCTCCCGAGGATGGAGAGCAGTACTTC.

V gene TRBV4-1 combines with J gene TRBJ1-2; D is ambiguous. Trimming took 0 bases from V and 7 from J, leaving 18 bases between them. This CDR3 is built from 16 residues. Germline V gives CDR1 MGHRA, CDR2 YSYEKL. CDR3 residues: CASSQEVAEILSGYTF. CDR3 nucleotide sequence: TGCGCCAGCAGCCAAGAAGTGGCAGAAATACTAAGTGGCTACACCTTC.

This chain connects TRBV19 to TRBJ1-3; D remains ambiguous. CDR1 is LNHDA and CDR2 is SQIVND in the germline V gene (reference sequence). The CDR3 has 16 residues. Trimming shortened V by 4 bases and J by 0 bases, and 13 bases separated the two germline ends. DNA of the CDR3: TGTGCCAGTAGTAGACGCCAGGTTAGCTCTGGAAACACCATATATTTT. It codes for CASSRRQVSSGNTIYF. The complete variable domain, with remaining parts taken from reference TRBV19 and TRBJ1-3, reads DGGITQSPKYLFRKEGQNVTLSCEQNLNHDAMYWYRQDPGQGLRLIYYSQIVNDFQKGDIAEGYSVSREKKESFPLTVTSAQKNPTAFYLCASSRRQVSSGNTIYFGEGSWLTVV.

The chain uses TRBV29-1 and TRBJ2-2; TRBD1 agrees at 10 bases. The J segment lost 6 bases and the V segment lost 0 bases, leaving 4 bases of the junction unmatched. Germline V gene sequence: CDR1 SQVTM, CDR2 ANQGSEA. The CDR3 spans 15 residues. The CDR3 loop reads CSVEEGTGAPGELFF. In DNA form, the CDR3 reads TGCAGCGTTGAAGAGGGGACAGGGGCCCCCGGGGAGCTGTTTTTT.

The chain couples TRBV5-1 to TRBJ2-7; D remains ambiguous. Germline loops: CDR1 SGHRS, CDR2 YFSETQ. The CDR3 extends over 13 amino acids. With 0 bases removed from V and 1 base from J, the gap between germline ends came to 5 bases. Written as DNA, the CDR3 is TGCGCCAGCAGCTTGGTGGCATCCTACGAGCAGTACTTC. It codes for CASSLVASYEQYF.

This chain joins TRBV19 and TRBJ1-4; 7 nucleotides agree with TRBD1. The germline V gene encodes CDR1 LNHDA and CDR2 SQIVND (reference sequence). Trimming removed 8 bases from V and 2 bases from J; junction bases left unmatched: 8. The CDR3 covers 15 residues. DNA for the CDR3: TGTGCCAGTCGACAGGGAGGTAGCACTAATGAAAAACTGTTTTTT. It specifies CASRQGGSTNEKLFF.

The rearrangement uses TRBV4-1 and TRBJ1-3, with unresolved D. Germline CDR1 is MGHRA and CDR2 is YSYEKL. V shed 0 bases and J shed 0 bases, with 6 bases lying between them. The CDR3 totals 15 residues. The CDR3 loop reads CASSQDPVSGNTIYF. The DNA for the CDR3 is TGCGCCAGCAGCCAAGATCCGGTCTCTGGAAACACCATATATTTT.